The clone carrying this T cell receptor (beta chain) was detected only a few times. The antigen remains unidentified. The method was immunoSEQ multiplex PCR; TCRdb's version includes in-frame clones alone and lacks a portion of them. Here the sample spans under 15,000 clones, around 83% being singletons. The data stem from a study of graft-versus-host responses after intestinal transplantation. Across the whole study: In this cohort, recipients had multivisceral, liver-intestinal, or isolated intestinal transplants. All recipients got anti-thymocyte globulin induction, then tacrolimus and steroids for approximately three years. The study, taken as a whole, reports: Graft-donor T cell macrochimerism coincided with high graft-versus-host to host-versus-graft clonal ratios in allografts.

V gave up 7 bases and J gave up 3 bases; unmatched junction bases: 11. From germline, CDR1 is SNHLY and CDR2 FYNNEI. The CDR3 length is 17 residues. This TCR derives from a human patient who received an intestinal transplant, so some T cells may come from the graft donor. The material was PBMCs, obtained roughly 130 days after transplant. The rearrangement uses TRBV2 and TRBJ1-4, with 10 bases aligning to TRBD1. The CDR3 here is CASNDGTGAGANEKLFF. CDR3 coding DNA: TGTGCCAGCAATGACGGGACAGGGGCAGGGGCTAATGAAAAACTGTTTTTT. Filled out from reference TRBV2 and TRBJ1-4, the complete variable domain reads EPEVTQTPSHQVTQMGQEVILRCVPISNHLYFYWYRQILGQKVEFLVSFYNNEISEKSEIFDDQFSVERPDGSNFTLKIRSTKLEDSAMYFCASNDGTGAGANEKLFFGSGTQLSVL.